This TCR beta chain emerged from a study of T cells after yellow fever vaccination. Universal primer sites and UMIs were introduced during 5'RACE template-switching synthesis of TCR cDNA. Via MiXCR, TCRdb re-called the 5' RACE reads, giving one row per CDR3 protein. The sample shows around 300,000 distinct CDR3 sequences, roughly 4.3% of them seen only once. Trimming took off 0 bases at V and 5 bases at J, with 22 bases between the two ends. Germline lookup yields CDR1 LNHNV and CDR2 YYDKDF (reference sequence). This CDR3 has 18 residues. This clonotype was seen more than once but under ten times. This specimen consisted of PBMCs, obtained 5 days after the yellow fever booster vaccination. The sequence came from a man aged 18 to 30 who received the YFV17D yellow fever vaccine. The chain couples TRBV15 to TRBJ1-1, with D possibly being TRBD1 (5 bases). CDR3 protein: CATSRDGRDRISGTEAFF. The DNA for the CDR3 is TGTGCCACCAGCAGAGACGGAAGGGACCGCATTTCGGGGACTGAAGCTTTCTTT.